This T cell receptor (beta chain) was captured in a study of T cell repertoires in cytomegalovirus infection. Overall study context: A matching HLA type, together with CMV infection, was signaled by public TCR beta signatures. Study conclusions and caveats: Dominating the ex vivo response were TCR beta clonotypes that were CMV-specific and HLA-C-restricted. Summed frequency of public TCR beta families distinguished CMV carriers with the relevant HLA.

TCRdb fed the reads into MiXCR, producing one record per CDR3 protein. The sample contains fewer than 550,000 distinct CDR3 sequences, approximately 15% of which appear only once. Of note for this clonotype: The antigen remains unidentified.

This CDR3 has 13 amino acids. V dropped 3 bases and J dropped 6; count of bases not matched to a gene: 6. Germline V lookup: CDR1 SGDLS, CDR2 YYNGEE. The chain joins TRBV9 to TRBJ2-7, with 7 bases matching TRBD1. Sequencing was performed on CD8+ T cells from PBMCs. The receptor was derived from a human donor in good health (CMV status not recorded). Some clones in this sample may be carry-over from other donors' samples. The CDR3 DNA sequence: TGTGCCAGCAGCGGACAGACAGGGACCGAGCAGTACTTC. It is translated as CASSGQTGTEQYF.